Listed below are T cell receptor beta chains from one sample, sequenced in a study of control samples from healthy donors and cancer patients. TCRdb keeps only in-frame clones here, not all; method: immunoSEQ multiplex PCR. The sample has approximately 120,000 clones; 80% to 95% are singletons. Sequencing input: PBMCs. Source of these receptors: a man older than 75 with head and neck cancer. Both conserved end residues are part of each CDR3. Fields, in order: D gene, clone size, J gene, V gene, CDR3 length, CDR3 DNA, CDR3 protein. A D gene is named only where the DNA matches it firmly. Where a row states a size, it is once, few, many or the class of an expanded clone; other rows omit it.

d_call: NA; clone_size: NA; j_call: TRBJ1-2; v_call: TRBV29-1; cdr3_length: 14; cdr3_nt: TGCAGCGTTGCCCCGGGACACCTTAACTATGGCTACACCTTC; cdr3_aa: CSVAPGHLNYGYTF
d_call: NA; clone_size: NA; j_call: TRBJ2-1; v_call: TRBV20-1; cdr3_length: 11; cdr3_nt: TGCAGTGCTCTATCCGTCAATGAGCAGTTCTTC; cdr3_aa: CSALSVNEQFF
d_call: NA; clone_size: once; j_call: TRBJ1-1; v_call: TRBV6-6; cdr3_length: 15; cdr3_nt: TGTGCCAGCAGTTACTCCCCGACAGGGAACACTGAAGCTTTCTTT; cdr3_aa: CASSYSPTGNTEAFF
d_call: NA; clone_size: NA; j_call: TRBJ1-3; v_call: TRBV5-4; cdr3_length: 19; cdr3_nt: TGTGCCAGCAGCAATTTCCCTGGAGACAGCTCAGTCTCTGGAAACACCATATATTTT; cdr3_aa: CASSNFPGDSSVSGNTIYF
d_call: TRBD1; clone_size: NA; j_call: TRBJ1-1; v_call: TRBV18; cdr3_length: 20; cdr3_nt: TGTGCCAGCTCACCCCTTTTACTCCAGACAGGGGGATCAGTGAACACTGAAGCTTTCTTT; cdr3_aa: CASSPLLLQTGGSVNTEAFF
d_call: NA; clone_size: NA; j_call: TRBJ1-2; v_call: TRBV19; cdr3_length: 13; cdr3_nt: TGTGCCAGTAGTTCCCGACAGAACTATGGCTACACCTTC; cdr3_aa: CASSSRQNYGYTF
d_call: NA; clone_size: once; j_call: TRBJ2-7; v_call: TRBV7-2; cdr3_length: 15; cdr3_nt: TGTGCCAGCAGCCGGGGGGCGGGGACAACGTACGAGCAGTACTTC; cdr3_aa: CASSRGAGTTYEQYF
d_call: NA; clone_size: NA; j_call: TRBJ1-6; v_call: TRBV5-5; cdr3_length: 15; cdr3_nt: TGTGCCAGCAGCTTGTTCTCAGGGCCTAATTCACCCCTCCACTTT; cdr3_aa: CASSLFSGPNSPLHF
d_call: NA; clone_size: NA; j_call: TRBJ2-7; v_call: TRBV7-9; cdr3_length: 15; cdr3_nt: TGTGCCAGCAGCTTAGGGTCGGGGTGGGGCTACGAGCAGTACTTC; cdr3_aa: CASSLGSGWGYEQYF
d_call: TRBD2; clone_size: NA; j_call: TRBJ2-7; v_call: TRBV5-4; cdr3_length: 15; cdr3_nt: TGTGCCAGCAGCCACCTCGGCGGGAGTCTCTACGAGCAGTACTTC; cdr3_aa: CASSHLGGSLYEQYF
d_call: TRBD1; clone_size: NA; j_call: TRBJ1-1; v_call: TRBV5-6; cdr3_length: 16; cdr3_nt: TGTGCCAGCAGCAGTGACAGGGGGCTAACGAACACTGAAGCTTTCTTT; cdr3_aa: CASSSDRGLTNTEAFF
d_call: TRBD1; clone_size: NA; j_call: TRBJ1-2; v_call: TRBV5-6; cdr3_length: 16; cdr3_nt: TGTGCCAGCAGCTTGGCTTCGACAGGGGGCTCGTATGGCTACACCTTC; cdr3_aa: CASSLASTGGSYGYTF
d_call: NA; clone_size: once; j_call: TRBJ1-1; v_call: TRBV7-2; cdr3_length: 14; cdr3_nt: TGTGCCAGCAGCTTAGTACGGGGGGACACTGAAGCTTTCTTT; cdr3_aa: CASSLVRGDTEAFF
d_call: TRBD1; clone_size: once; j_call: TRBJ2-1; v_call: TRBV5-4; cdr3_length: 16; cdr3_nt: TGTGCCAGCAGCTTTCCGTCAGGGGGCTCCTACAATGAGCAGTTCTTC; cdr3_aa: CASSFPSGGSYNEQFF
d_call: NA; clone_size: NA; j_call: TRBJ2-7; v_call: TRBV6-2/TRBV6-3; cdr3_length: 15; cdr3_nt: TGTGCCAGCAGTCAACCTGGCACCCTGGGTTCTGAGCAGTACTTC; cdr3_aa: CASSQPGTLGSEQYF
d_call: TRBD2; clone_size: NA; j_call: TRBJ2-7; v_call: TRBV2; cdr3_length: 15; cdr3_nt: TGTGCCAGCAGCTTAGGGACTAGTGGGGCCTACGAGCAGTACTTC; cdr3_aa: CASSLGTSGAYEQYF